These T cell receptor beta chains were read from a single sample in a study of neurological immune-mediated disorders. Each CDR3 protein is one row after TCRdb ran MiXCR on the 5' RACE reads. Altogether about 57,000 distinct CDR3 sequences are present, around 10% being singletons, with the ten largest covering 5% to 8.5%. Sequences were obtained from PBMCs. The receptors derive from a male donor with HTLV-1-associated myelopathy (HAM/TSP). Both conserved end residues are part of each CDR3. A D gene is named only where the DNA matches it firmly. Not all rows give a size; the values are once, few, many and, for expanded clones, a class.

V gene	clone size	J gene	D gene	CDR3 protein	CDR3 DNA
TRBV7-2	NA	TRBJ2-3	NA	CASSFFQGGTDTQYF	TGTGCCAGCAGCTTCTTCCAGGGAGGCACAGATACACAGTATTTT
TRBV5-1	NA	TRBJ2-6	NA	CASSLDRVAGDDVLTF	TGCGCCAGCAGCTTGGACAGGGTCGCTGGGGACGACGTCCTGACTTTC
TRBV6-6	NA	TRBJ1-1	NA	CASRDTMNTEDFF	TGTGCCAGCCGGGATACCATGAACACTGAAGATTTCTTT
TRBV24-1	many	TRBJ2-5	TRBD2	CATGTSGVETQYF	TGTGCCACCGGGACTAGCGGGGTGGAGACCCAGTACTTC
TRBV2	many	TRBJ2-4	NA	CASRMGLAKNIQYF	TGTGCCAGCAGAATGGGGTTGGCCAAAAACATTCAGTACTTC
TRBV5-4	many	TRBJ1-2	NA	CASSLTSGGYTF	TGTGCCAGCAGCTTAACCAGTGGAGGCTACACCTTC
TRBV20-1	many	TRBJ1-2	TRBD1	CSARPRTGIVNGYTF	TGCAGTGCTAGACCCCGGACAGGGATAGTAAATGGCTACACCTTC
TRBV4-3	NA	TRBJ2-3	NA	CASSRDLTDTQYF	TGCGCCAGCAGCCGAGACCTCACAGATACGCAGTATTTT
TRBV20-1	many	TRBJ1-1	NA	CSARVNTEAFF	TGCAGTGCTCGGGTGAACACTGAAGCTTTCTTT
TRBV7-3	many	TRBJ2-3	TRBD2	CASSFSGGPTDTQYF	TGTGCCAGCAGTTTTAGCGGGGGGCCCACAGATACGCAGTATTTT
TRBV10-3	many	TRBJ1-2	TRBD1	CAISESVRGHGYTF	TGTGCCATCAGTGAGTCGGTGAGGGGGCACGGCTACACCTTC
TRBV20-1	many	TRBJ1-2	NA	CSALNGYTF	TGCAGTGCTTTAAATGGCTACACCTTC
TRBV6-6	many	TRBJ2-3	NA	CASSYGGVGADTQYF	TGTGCCAGCAGTTACGGCGGGGTCGGGGCAGATACGCAGTATTTT
TRBV12-3/TRBV12-4	many	TRBJ1-1	NA	CASSLRVGIVDTEAFF	TGTGCCAGCAGCCTCCGAGTGGGAATCGTGGACACTGAAGCTTTCTTT
TRBV30	many	TRBJ2-5	NA	CAWSVRRGETQYF	TGTGCCTGGAGTGTACGGAGGGGAGAGACCCAGTACTTC
TRBV20-1	many	TRBJ1-5	TRBD1	CSARDRQGGDQPQHF	TGCAGTGCTAGAGATCGACAGGGAGGAGATCAGCCCCAGCATTTT
TRBV4-1	many	TRBJ2-1	TRBD1	CASSQDSGGTYNEQFF	TGCGCCAGCAGCCAAGATTCAGGGGGTACTTACAATGAGCAGTTCTTC
TRBV10-3	many	TRBJ2-3	TRBD2	CAISGASGVTDTQYF	TGTGCCATCAGTGGGGCTAGCGGGGTCACAGATACGCAGTATTTT
TRBV5-1	many	TRBJ2-1	NA	CASSFLQDSRSGNEQFF	TGCGCCAGCAGCTTTTTACAGGACAGCAGGTCTGGCAATGAGCAGTTCTTC
TRBV20-1	NA	TRBJ2-7	TRBD1	CSLIRSRQGSNEQYF	TGCAGCTTAATAAGGAGTCGACAGGGTAGCAACGAGCAGTACTTC
TRBV6-5	many	TRBJ2-7	NA	CASSYSAGENEQYF	TGTGCCAGCAGTTACTCGGCAGGGGAAAACGAGCAGTACTTC
TRBV7-7	many	TRBJ2-2	NA	CASSFPGTGELFF	TGTGCTAGCAGCTTTCCCGGCACCGGGGAGCTGTTTTTT
TRBV7-2	many	TRBJ2-6	TRBD1	CASSLGQGAGANVLTF	TGTGCCAGCAGCTTAGGACAGGGGGCTGGGGCCAACGTCCTGACTTTC
TRBV5-1	many	TRBJ2-3	TRBD2	CASYVGASGGLTDTQYF	TGCGCCAGCTACGTTGGAGCCAGCGGGGGGCTCACAGATACGCAGTATTTT
TRBV10-3	many	TRBJ2-2	NA	CAAGTVTGELFF	TGTGCCGCGGGGACCGTCACCGGGGAGCTGTTTTTT
TRBV20-1	NA	TRBJ2-3	NA	CSAPPGYIGLDTQYF	TGCAGTGCCCCCCCCGGATACATTGGTCTAGATACGCAGTATTTT
TRBV28	many	TRBJ2-1	TRBD1	CASSPSQGYNEQFF	TGTGCCAGCAGCCCTTCACAGGGGTACAATGAGCAGTTCTTC
TRBV13	NA	TRBJ1-6	NA	CASSPLNSPLHF	TGTGCCAGCAGTCCATTGAATTCACCCCTCCACTTT
TRBV11-2	many	TRBJ2-7	NA	CASSFLGDPTYEQYF	TGTGCCAGCAGCTTTCTAGGGGACCCTACCTACGAGCAGTACTTC
TRBV28	many	TRBJ2-1	NA	CASSFPGWDPVNEQFF	TGTGCCAGCAGTTTCCCCGGATGGGATCCGGTGAATGAGCAGTTCTTC
TRBV5-5	many	TRBJ2-3	NA	CAYQMTLDTQYF	TGTGCCTACCAAATGACGTTAGATACGCAGTATTTT
TRBV7-8	many	TRBJ1-2	NA	CASSLLPEYGYTF	TGTGCCAGCAGCTTACTGCCGGAATATGGCTACACCTTC
TRBV5-1	few	TRBJ2-2	NA	CASSLTSGGGAPGELFF	TGCGCCAGCAGCCTGACTTCGGGAGGGGGCGCCCCCGGGGAGCTGTTTTTT
TRBV7-2	many	TRBJ2-1	NA	CASSLDRAGTGIF	TGTGCCAGCAGCTTAGACAGGGCGGGGACGGGGATATTC
TRBV7-2	many	TRBJ1-2	TRBD1	CASSLHTGGGYGYTF	TGTGCCAGCAGCTTACATACAGGGGGGGGGTATGGCTACACCTTC
TRBV5-1	many	TRBJ2-1	NA	CASSLGLNEQFF	TGCGCCAGCAGCCTTGGACTGAATGAGCAGTTCTTC
TRBV12-3/TRBV12-4	many	TRBJ2-4	TRBD1	CASSGQGVGIQYF	TGTGCCAGCAGTGGACAGGGGGTGGGCATTCAGTACTTC
TRBV7-9	many	TRBJ2-2	NA	CASSFKGIGTGELFF	TGTGCCAGCAGCTTTAAGGGGATCGGCACCGGGGAGCTGTTTTTT
TRBV20-1	many	TRBJ1-1	NA	CSAKRGNTEAFF	TGCAGTGCTAAGAGGGGGAACACTGAAGCTTTCTTT